The 9 T cell receptor beta chains presented below share a single source sample, sequenced in a study of blood T cell repertoires in COVID-19. Using immunoSEQ multiplex PCR, the repertoire was profiled, and TCRdb retains in-frame clones only, with some absent. The profile covers about 150,000 clones, with approximately 90% appearing a single time and less than 4.5% taken by the ten largest. The sequencing sample was made of peripheral blood. These receptors were obtained from a woman in her sixties or seventies with active or convalescent COVID-19.

The table lists this clone with many counts. The chain uses TRBV14 and TRBJ1-1; possibly TRBD1 for D (6 bases). The length of the CDR3 is 14 residues. From germline, CDR1 is SGHDN and CDR2 FVKESK. V lost 3 bases and J 1 base, leaving 9 bases between the germline ends. CDR3 residues: CASSHRGRNTEAFF. The CDR3 bases are TGTGCCAGCAGCCACAGGGGCCGGAACACTGAAGCTTTCTTT.

The chain employs TRBV2 and TRBJ1-1; 9 positions match TRBD1. The V segment lost 6 bases and the J segment 3 bases; nucleotides outside the gene matches: 11. Germline CDR1 is SNHLY and CDR2 is FYNNEI. The CDR3 totals 16 residues. CDR3 residues: CASRVSRDREDTEAFF. CDR3 nucleotides: TGTGCCAGCAGGGTGAGCCGGGACAGGGAGGACACTGAAGCTTTCTTT.

V gene TRBV2 combines with J gene TRBJ1-1; a possible D gene is TRBD1 (6 bases). This CDR3 is built from 15 residues. The V end was cut by 4 bases, the J end by 5 bases, with 17 bases between. Germline V gene lookup returns CDR1 SNHLY and CDR2 FYNNEI. The CDR3 coding sequence is TGTGCCAGCAGTGTGGGGGCAGGGGATTGGACTGAAGCTTTCTTT. This sequence encodes CASSVGAGDWTEAFF.

V gene TRBV3-1 (or the pseudogene TRBV3-2) combines with J gene TRBJ1-1, with a weak D call TRBD1 (5 bases). Per the germline V gene, CDR1 is LGHDT and CDR2 is YNNKEL (reference sequence). CDR3 length: 14 residues. Trimming cost V 3 bases and J 1 base, with 9 bases left between them. The CDR3 region is CASSHSTGNTEAFF. DNA for the CDR3: TGTGCCAGCAGCCACAGTACAGGGAACACTGAAGCTTTCTTT.

The V gene is TRBV7-9, the J gene TRBJ2-2; TRBD2 is a possible D gene (5 bases). In germline, CDR1 is SEHNR, CDR2 FQNEAQ (reference sequence). Trimming took off 7 bases at V and 3 bases at J, with 12 bases between the two ends. The CDR3 has 14 amino acids. The CDR3 spells CASTRMRDTGELFF. The CDR3 DNA is TGTGCCAGCACCCGAATGAGGGACACCGGGGAGCTGTTTTTT.

The chain joins TRBV7-3 to TRBJ2-3; 7 nucleotides align to TRBD1. The CDR3 is 15 amino acids. Germline-derived CDR1 and CDR2 are SGHTA and FQGTGA. V trimming: 3 bases; J trimming: 3 bases; junction bases outside the gene matches: 6. This chain's CDR3 is CASSLQGVRTDTQYF. DNA for the CDR3: TGTGCCAGCAGCTTGCAGGGGGTGAGGACAGATACGCAGTATTTT.

V gene TRBV5-4 combines with J gene TRBJ1-2; D is uncertain. Trimming removed 1 base from V and 3 bases from J, with 7 bases in between. The germline V gene has CDR1 SGHNT and CDR2 YYREEE (reference sequence). This CDR3 region has 13 residues. Written as DNA, the CDR3 is TGTGCCAGCAGCTTGATGGGCGACTATGGCTACACCTTC. Amino acids: CASSLMGDYGYTF.

The rearrangement uses TRBV12-3 or TRBV12-4 and TRBJ1-1; 7 bases fit TRBD1. V shed 5 bases and J 4 bases; nucleotides not matched to a gene: 4. The CDR3 is made up of 13 amino acids. CDR3 region: CASSPGQATEAFF. DNA of the CDR3: TGTGCCAGCAGTCCCGGACAGGCCACTGAAGCTTTCTTT.

The V gene is TRBV6-5, the J gene TRBJ2-5; tentatively, D is TRBD1 (6 bases). Trimming pared 6 bases from V and 4 bases from J, leaving 12 bases between. CDR1 is MNHEY and CDR2 is SVGAGI in the germline V gene. The length of the CDR3 is 13 residues. The CDR3 nucleotides read TGTGCCAGCAGAGACAGGAGAGGAGAGACCCAGTACTTC. It translates to CASRDRRGETQYF.